The 18 T cell receptor beta chains listed next were all sequenced from one sample in a study of blood T cell repertoires in COVID-19. Generated by immunoSEQ multiplex PCR, the TCRdb table keeps only in-frame clones and is missing some. The profile shows roughly 200,000 clones, 80% to 90% of them singletons. Sequencing input: peripheral blood. These receptors were collected from a man aged 60 to 69 who had recovered from COVID-19.

This clone was found once. The chain joins TRBV27 to TRBJ2-3; D is unresolved. The V end was cut by 3 bases, the J end by 1 base, with 14 bases between. The CDR3 consists of 16 residues. From germline, CDR1 is MNHEY and CDR2 SMNVEV (reference sequence). CDR3 residues: CASSFRRFGGTDTQYF. CDR3 nucleotides: TGTGCCAGCAGTTTCCGCAGATTCGGAGGCACAGATACGCAGTATTTT.

This clone has only a few counts. CDR3 bases: TGTGCCAGCAGCTGGGACAGGGTTGAGACCCAGTACTTC. This sequence encodes CASSWDRVETQYF. This rearrangement joins TRBV5-6 to TRBJ2-5; 9 nucleotides agree with TRBD1. Germline lookup yields CDR1 SGHDT and CDR2 YYEEEE. J lost 5 bases, V lost 3 bases, and 2 bases had no gene match. The length of the CDR3 is 13 residues.

The chain is built from TRBV6-5 and TRBJ1-2; D not resolved. The V and J ends lost 8 bases and 0 bases respectively, with 13 bases between them. This CDR3 contains 14 residues. Germline CDR1 reads MNHEY; CDR2 reads SVGAGI. CDR3: CASVELLSNYGYTF. CDR3 DNA: TGTGCCAGCGTAGAGTTGCTTTCTAACTATGGCTACACCTTC.

V gene TRBV5-1 combines with J gene TRBJ1-3; a possible D gene is TRBD1 (5 bases). CDR3 length equals 14 residues. The germline CDR1 and CDR2 sequences are SGHRS and YFSETQ. V gave up 4 bases and J gave up 3 bases, with 11 bases separating them. CDR3 bases: TGCGCCAGCAGCGGGGACTGGGGTGGAAACACCATATATTTT. This sequence encodes CASSGDWGGNTIYF.

The rearrangement joins TRBV7-7 to TRBJ2-3; D might be TRBD1 (6 bases). Deletions cut 6 bases from V and 6 bases from J, with 10 bases between. Per germline, CDR1 SSHAT and CDR2 FNYEAQ (reference sequence). The CDR3 has 12 amino acids. DNA of the CDR3: TGTGCCAGCAGTCCCACAGGGGATACGCAGTATTTT. This encodes CASSPTGDTQYF.

This CDR3 reads CASSESGGNTGELFF. For the CDR3, the DNA is TGTGCCAGCAGCGAAAGCGGAGGGAACACCGGGGAGCTGTTTTTT. This sequence joins TRBV3-1 (or the pseudogene TRBV3-2) and TRBJ2-2; weak D call: TRBD2 (5 bases). The length of the CDR3 is 15 residues. The germline V and J ends were trimmed by 5 bases and 1 base, with 11 bases remaining between them. CDR1 and CDR2 (germline): LGHDT, YNNKEL (reference sequence).

The CDR3 bases are TGTGCCAGCAGGGGGACAATCTATGGCTACACCTTC. Protein product: CASRGTIYGYTF. This chain uses TRBV7-8 with TRBJ1-2, with a weak D call TRBD1 (6 bases). V lost 6 bases and J 4 bases, leaving 9 bases between the germline ends. Germline V CDR1 and CDR2: SGHVS, FQNEAQ. This CDR3 contains 12 residues. Filled out from reference TRBV7-8 and TRBJ1-2, the complete variable domain reads GAGVSQSPRYKVAKRGQDVALRCDPISGHVSLFWYQQALGQGPEFLTYFQNEAQLDKSGLPSDRFFAERPEGSVSTLKIQRTQQEDSAVYLCASRGTIYGYTFGSGTRLTVV.

The CDR3 nucleotides read TGTGCCACCAGTGATGGGGCCCACAATGAGCAGTTCTTC. Translating gives CATSDGAHNEQFF. The V gene is TRBV24-1, the J gene TRBJ2-1, with D tentatively TRBD1 (5 bases). V lost 3 bases and J lost 5, with 7 bases in between. Germline V gene lookup returns CDR1 KGHDR and CDR2 SFDVKD. This CDR3 region has 13 residues.

This chain links TRBV10-1 with TRBJ1-5; 7 bases fit TRBD1. The CDR3 is made up of 16 amino acids. With V trimmed by 6 bases and J by 5 bases, 13 bases remained unmatched. Germline lookup yields CDR1 WNHNN and CDR2 SYGVQD (reference sequence). CDR3 nucleotides: TGCGCCAGCAGGGACCGAGGGACAGTATCCGATCAGCCCCAGCATTTT. Protein product: CASRDRGTVSDQPQHF.

This clone was found a few times. The chain joins TRBV6-5 to TRBJ1-2; tentative D call: TRBD1 (6 bases). The germline V gene encodes CDR1 MNHEY and CDR2 SVGAGI. V shed 8 bases and J shed 5 bases, with 15 bases lying between them. The CDR3 totals 13 residues. The CDR3 loop reads CASFQTGGYGYTF. The CDR3 DNA reads TGTGCCAGCTTTCAGACAGGCGGTTATGGCTACACCTTC.

The V call is TRBV6-5, the J call TRBJ2-1; D call uncertain. The CDR3 has 11 amino acids. Per the germline V gene, CDR1 is MNHEY and CDR2 is SVGAGI. The V end was cut by 5 bases, the J end by 12 bases, with 11 bases between. CDR3 in DNA: TGTGCCAGCAGTCCGGGTTTAGGGCAGTTCTTC. Protein product: CASSPGLGQFF.

A note on this clone: At one of its ends the junction is not consistent with the germline gene, which may arise from a read error. V and J are TRBV7-3 and TRBJ1-1; maybe TRBD1 (5 bases). The CDR3 totals 15 residues. CDR1 and CDR2 from the germline V gene are SGHTA and FQGTGA. The CDR3 sequence is CASSLTSTSQGTAIF. The CDR3 DNA is TGTGCCAGCAGCTTAACTTCGACCAGCCAAGGGACTGCGATCTTT.

In nucleotides, the CDR3 is TGTGCTAGTGGTTTGAGGGACAGGGGGCTGGGGACCCAGTACTTC. It encodes CASGLRDRGLGTQYF. The chain joins TRBV12-5 to TRBJ2-5, with 12 positions matching TRBD1. The CDR3 consists of 15 residues. Per germline, CDR1 LGHNT and CDR2 FRNRAP. V shed 2 bases, J shed 7 bases, and the junction held 5 bases outside the gene matches.

This clone was counted only a few times. V gene TRBV13 combines with J gene TRBJ1-1; D not certain. V lost 4 bases and J lost 11, with 14 bases in between. The CDR3 totals 12 residues. Germline CDR1 and CDR2: PRHDT and FYEKMQ (reference sequence). This CDR3 is CASSYGMGDAFF. CDR3 sequence (DNA): TGTGCCAGCAGCTACGGGATGGGAGACGCTTTCTTT.

The chain links TRBV7-9 to TRBJ2-7, with TRBD1 matching 8 bases. Germline loops: CDR1 SEHNR, CDR2 FQNEAQ (reference sequence). V shed 5 bases and J 6 bases; nucleotides not matched to a gene: 9. This CDR3 spans 14 amino acids. The CDR3 sequence: CASSPWDRRGEQYF. The CDR3 coding sequence is TGTGCCAGCAGCCCCTGGGACAGGCGTGGCGAGCAGTACTTC.

The chain couples TRBV7-2 to TRBJ2-5; a possible D gene is TRBD2 (6 bases). V was clipped by 3 bases and J by 2 bases, with 10 bases between them. CDR3 size: 14 residues. Germline V gene sequence: CDR1 SGHTA, CDR2 FQGNSA. The CDR3 DNA reads as TGTGCCAGCAGCTTCGTGGGGGGTCAAGAGACCCAGTACTTC. Its translation is CASSFVGGQETQYF.

This sequence joins TRBV6-5 and TRBJ1-1; D remains ambiguous. CDR3 size: 10 residues. Germline V CDR1 and CDR2: MNHEY, SVGAGI. Between the trimmed V and J ends, which lost 7 bases and 6 bases, there was a span of 6 bases. The CDR3 nucleotides are TGTGCCAGCATGCGGGCTGAAGCTTTCTTT. This gives the protein CASMRAEAFF.

The rearrangement joins TRBV6-1 to TRBJ2-1; D is uncertain. Germline loops: CDR1 MNHNS, CDR2 SASEGT. V shed 3 bases and J shed 0 bases, with 9 bases lying between them. This CDR3 has 15 residues. The CDR3 sequence is CASSESPSSYNEQFF. In nucleotides, the CDR3 is TGTGCCAGCAGTGAGTCTCCCTCCTCCTACAATGAGCAGTTCTTC.